The clone carrying this TCR beta chain was counted at least ten times. Its specificity is not known. The DNA ends 3 residues before the CDR3 does, and the rest of the CDR3 is filled in from the germline J gene. The CDR3 totals 17 residues. Trimming at V came to 1 base and at J to 0 bases, leaving 10 bases not matched to a gene. Germline assignment: CDR1 DFQATT and CDR2 SNEGSKA (reference sequence). The data were obtained in a study of T cell clonality in common variable immunodeficiency. Blood samples were heparinized, about 5 to 9 ml per donor. Sequencing used immunoSEQ multiplex PCR; TCRdb keeps in-frame clones, though not all of them. This sample includes about 37,000 clones with no singletons; its ten biggest clones take up roughly 3.6%. Whole-study findings and limits: Compared with healthy controls, CVID subjects showed increased TCRbeta clonality, mostly in about a third. Common variable immunodeficiency TCR beta sequences reportedly had fewer deletions and N-nucleotide insertions. Fewer TCRbeta clones were shared among CVID subjects than controls.

The V and J genes are TRBV20-1 and TRBJ2-7, with 9 positions matching TRBD2. The TCR originated in a person between 18 and 75 years old in good health. The source material was peripheral blood mononuclear cells. CDR3 residues: CSARVRREGLYSYEQYF. The DNA read from the CDR3 is TGCAGTGCTAGAGTGCGGCGGGAGGGCCTATACTCCTACGAG.